This TCR beta chain originates from a study of T cells in Graves' hyperthyroidism and ophthalmopathy. The study's findings and limits: A 13 V-J model separated ophthalmopathy from stable hyperthyroidism.

About this clonotype: Its antigen is still unknown.

Ophthalmopathy patients showed a Clinical Activity Score of at least 3, NOSPECS grade of at least 4 and duration under 3 months. Diagnoses used clinical symptoms, serum thyroxine and TRAb, thyroid ultrasound and orbital computed tomography. Looked up from germline, CDR1 is SEHNR and CDR2 is FQNEAQ (reference sequence). The CDR3 loop spans 16 amino acids. Trimming at V came to 5 bases and at J to 9 bases, leaving 18 bases not matched to a gene. The CDR3 regions of TCR beta were amplified from RNA transcripts. TCR CDR3 regions were first amplified by RT-PCR with HTBI primers. TCRdb re-called the multiplex PCR reads with MiXCR, one entry per CDR3 protein. The repertoire holds around 500,000 distinct CDR3 sequences, around 15% seen once, with around 32% in the top ten.

The genes are TRBV7-9 and TRBJ2-5; 7 bases are a match to TRBD1. Sequencing input: blood. The TCR originated in a woman aged 30 to 39 with Graves' ophthalmopathy. The CDR3 DNA is TGTGCCAGCAGCCAAGAACCAGGGGGTGAAGAGAAGGCCCAGTACTTC. Encoded protein: CASSQEPGGEEKAQYF.